The clone carrying this T cell receptor beta chain has a handful of counts. This entry is derived from a study of tumor-infiltrating lymphocytes in primary liver carcinoma. Study at large: The study obtained roughly 3.5 to 7.13 million productive TCRbeta reads per sample, similar across tissue types.

For blood RNA, unsorted whole blood served as the source, and germline DNA was extracted too. A primer in the constant region served to generate TCR beta cDNA from 500 ng of total RNA. Sequencing libraries for TCR beta derived from three nested multiplex PCR rounds that used slightly modified ARM-PCR. TCRdb re-called the multiplex PCR reads through MiXCR, storing one row per CDR3 protein. The sample holds a few hundred thousand distinct CDR3 sequences, roughly 60% seen once. The sequenced sample consisted of peripheral blood. This TCR derives from a woman aged 25 to 45 with primary liver carcinoma and hepatitis B virus infection.

The DNA of the CDR3 is TGTGCCAGCAGCTTAGCGCAGCGGTCCGATGAGCAGTTCTTC. Translated, it gives CASSLAQRSDEQFF. The chain combines TRBV7-9 with TRBJ2-1; D might be TRBD2 (5 bases). CDR3 length: 14 residues. Trimming left V 0 bases short and J 8 bases short, with 11 bases between. CDR1 and CDR2 (germline): SEHNR, FQNEAQ (reference sequence).